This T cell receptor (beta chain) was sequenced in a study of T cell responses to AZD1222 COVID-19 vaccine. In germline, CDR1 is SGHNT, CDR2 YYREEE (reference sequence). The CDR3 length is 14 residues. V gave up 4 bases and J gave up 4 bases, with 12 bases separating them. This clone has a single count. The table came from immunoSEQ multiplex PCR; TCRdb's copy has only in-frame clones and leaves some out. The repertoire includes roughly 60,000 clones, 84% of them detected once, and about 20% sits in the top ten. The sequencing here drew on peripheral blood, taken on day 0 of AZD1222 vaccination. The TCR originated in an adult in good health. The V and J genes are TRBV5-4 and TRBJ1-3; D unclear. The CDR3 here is CASSMYAAGNTIYF. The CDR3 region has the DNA TGTGCCAGCAGCATGTATGCGGCCGGAAACACCATATATTTT.